Included here is one TCR beta chain sequence, with context. This entry belongs to a study of control samples from healthy donors and cancer patients. The V end was cut by 6 bases, the J end by 0 bases, with 5 bases between. The CDR3 sequence is 13 residues long. Germline V CDR1 and CDR2: MGHRA, YSYEKL. Method: immunoSEQ multiplex PCR; TCRdb's copy keeps in-frame clones and lacks some. The sample includes 93,000 or so clones, around nine tenths seen only once; the top ten take about 18%. The rearrangement joins TRBV4-1 to TRBJ1-4; unclear D gene. The sample comprised PBMCs. The receptor's source is a man in his 60s with lung cancer. The CDR3 DNA follows: TGCGCCAGCAGGCGGCCAACTAATGAAAAACTGTTTTTT. Translating it yields CASRRPTNEKLFF.